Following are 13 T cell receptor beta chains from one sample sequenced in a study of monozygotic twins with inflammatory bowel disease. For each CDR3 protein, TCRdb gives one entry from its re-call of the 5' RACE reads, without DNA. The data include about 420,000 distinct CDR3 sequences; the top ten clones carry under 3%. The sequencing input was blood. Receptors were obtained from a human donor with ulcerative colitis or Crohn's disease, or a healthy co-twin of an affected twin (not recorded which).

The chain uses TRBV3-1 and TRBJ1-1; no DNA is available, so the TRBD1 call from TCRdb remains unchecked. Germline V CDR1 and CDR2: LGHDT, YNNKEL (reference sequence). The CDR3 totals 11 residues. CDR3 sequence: CASKGDTEAFF. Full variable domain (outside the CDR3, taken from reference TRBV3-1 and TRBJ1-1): DTAVSQTPKYLVTQMGNDKSIKCEQNLGHDTMYWYKQDSKKFLKIMFSYNNKELIINETVPNRFSPKSPDKAHLNLHINSLELGDSAVYFCASKGDTEAFFGQGTRLTVV.

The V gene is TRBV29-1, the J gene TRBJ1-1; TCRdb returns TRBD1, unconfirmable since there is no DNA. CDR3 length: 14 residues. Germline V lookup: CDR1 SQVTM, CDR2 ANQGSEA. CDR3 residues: CSAEGQPGVTEAFF.

CDR3 region: CASSPGGGRTDTQYF. This chain links TRBV9 with TRBJ2-3; lacking DNA, the TRBD1 call made by TCRdb goes unchecked. The V gene's germline CDR1 is SGDLS and CDR2 YYNGEE. CDR3 length: 15 amino acids.

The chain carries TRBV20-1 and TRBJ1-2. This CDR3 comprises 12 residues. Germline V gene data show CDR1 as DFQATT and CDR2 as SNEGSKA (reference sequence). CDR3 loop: CSATGQLYGYTF.

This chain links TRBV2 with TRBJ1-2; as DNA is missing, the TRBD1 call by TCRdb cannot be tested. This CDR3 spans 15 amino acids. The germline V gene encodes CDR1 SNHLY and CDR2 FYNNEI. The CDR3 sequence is CASSYTGGPNYGYTF.

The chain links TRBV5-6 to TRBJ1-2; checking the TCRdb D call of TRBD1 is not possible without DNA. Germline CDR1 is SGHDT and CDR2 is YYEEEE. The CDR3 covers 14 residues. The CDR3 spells CASSLTIRGQGYTF.

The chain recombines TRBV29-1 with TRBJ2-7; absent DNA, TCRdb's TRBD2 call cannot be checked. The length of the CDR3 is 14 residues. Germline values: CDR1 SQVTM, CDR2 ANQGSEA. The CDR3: CSERLAEGPYEQYF.

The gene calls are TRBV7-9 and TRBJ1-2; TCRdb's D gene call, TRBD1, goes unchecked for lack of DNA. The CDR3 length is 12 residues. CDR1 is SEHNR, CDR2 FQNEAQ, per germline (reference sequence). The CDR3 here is CASSTGNYGYTF.

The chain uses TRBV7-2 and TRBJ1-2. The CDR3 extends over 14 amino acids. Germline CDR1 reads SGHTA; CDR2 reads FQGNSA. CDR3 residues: CASSLAVANYGYTF.

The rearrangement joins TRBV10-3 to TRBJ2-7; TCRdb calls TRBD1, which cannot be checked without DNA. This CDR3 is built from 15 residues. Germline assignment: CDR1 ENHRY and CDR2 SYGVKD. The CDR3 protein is CAISGRLGTPEEQYF.

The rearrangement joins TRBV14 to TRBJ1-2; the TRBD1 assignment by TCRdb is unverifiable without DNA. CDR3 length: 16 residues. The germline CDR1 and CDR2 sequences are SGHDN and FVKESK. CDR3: CASSQRQQGVLVGYTF.

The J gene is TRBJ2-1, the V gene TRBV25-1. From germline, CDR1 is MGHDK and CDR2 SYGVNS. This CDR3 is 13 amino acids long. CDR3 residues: CAAGTSGSNEQFF.

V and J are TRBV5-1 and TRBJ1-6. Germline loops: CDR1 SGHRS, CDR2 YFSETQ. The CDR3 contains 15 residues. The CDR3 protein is CASSLEGLENSPLHF.